This T cell receptor beta chain was observed in a study of cytomegalovirus exposure and HLA in healthy donors. Study-wide findings and caveats: In vitro checks showed that a few CMV-associated chains really do target CMV antigens. Most CMV-associated TCR beta chains were later found to appear HLA-restricted. A later analysis linked a missense variant in DCLRE1C to the trimming of TCR beta V and J genes.

The CDR3 covers 13 residues. The ends lost 0 bases at V and 6 bases at J; junction bases unmatched: 2. Germline values: CDR1 MGHRA, CDR2 YSYEKL. Vbeta (60) and Jbeta (13) primers were used in the PCR. TCRdb's copy holds only in-frame clones and misses some; the assay was immunoSEQ multiplex PCR. Of 150,000 to 200,000 clones listed, less than 90% are singletons. Comment on this clone: Its antigen is still unknown.

The gene calls are TRBV4-1 and TRBJ2-7; 7 nucleotides match TRBD2. The sequenced sample consisted of PBMCs. The receptor's source is a man between 50 and 59 years old in good health and CMV-seronegative. The CDR3 bases are TGCGCCAGCAGCCAAGAATGGGGGGGCGAGCAGTACTTC. Protein product: CASSQEWGGEQYF.